A selection of T cell receptor beta chains follows, all from one sample in a study of T-cell reconstitution after alpha-beta-depleted transplantation in children. TCRdb independently ran MiXCR on the PCR reads; one entry per CDR3 protein. The sample yields around 600,000 distinct CDR3 sequences, 20% to 25% seen once. Sequencing used PBMCs, mostly from graft donor cells, obtained 360 days after TCRalphabeta/CD19-depleted stem cell transplant. The receptors derive from a boy under two years old who had a stem cell transplant for acute myeloid leukemia, so the T cells may come from the graft donor. CDR3s include the opening cysteine and the closing phenylalanine or tryptophan. The D gene is left open where the match is weak. Clone size is shown for a subset of rows, as once, few, many or a class of expanded clone.

-,TRBJ2-1,TRBV20-1,TRBD1,TGCAGTGCTACCCCACCGGGACAGACCTACAATGAGCAGTTCTTC,CSATPPGQTYNEQFF
many,TRBJ2-3,TRBV20-1,TRBD2,TGCAGTGCTAGTCCCCGGGGGGGCAATGGACCCACAGATACGCAGTATTTT,CSASPRGGNGPTDTQYF
-,TRBJ1-2,TRBV20-1,-,TGCAGTGCAATCCTGGGAACACATTCTAACTATGGCTACACCTTC,CSAILGTHSNYGYTF
few,TRBJ2-2,TRBV3-1,-,TGTGCCAGCAGCCAAGATACAACACTCACCGGGGAGCTGTTTTTT,CASSQDTTLTGELFF
once,TRBJ1-5,TRBV5-5,-,TGTGCCAGCAGCGACAGGAGGGCAAGGCAGCCCCAGCATTTT,CASSDRRARQPQHF
-,TRBJ2-2,TRBV4-1,-,TGCGCCAGCAAGGTGGGGTCCTCGAACACCGGGGAGCTGTTTTTT,CASKVGSSNTGELFF
-,TRBJ2-3,TRBV12-3/TRBV12-4,TRBD1,TGTGCCAGCAGTTTAGACAGGGGGCGGGATACGCAGTATTTT,CASSLDRGRDTQYF
-,TRBJ2-1,TRBV7-9,-,TGTGCCAGCAGCAGGGGGGGCGAACTTTATGAGCAGTTCTTC,CASSRGGELYEQFF
many,TRBJ2-3,TRBV5-1,-,TGCGCCAGCAGCTTGGATGGGGCCCCCACAGATACGCAGTATTTT,CASSLDGAPTDTQYF
few,TRBJ2-1,TRBV20-1,TRBD2,TGCAGTGCGCACCAAGGACTAGCGGGCTACAATGAGCAGTTCTTC,CSAHQGLAGYNEQFF
-,TRBJ2-6,TRBV20-1,-,TGCAGTGCTAGCGAGGGACGGCAAGCTGGGGCCAACGTCCTGACTTTC,CSASEGRQAGANVLTF
-,TRBJ2-7,TRBV7-2,-,TGTGCCAGCAGCTCCTCGGGCCCCGACGAGCAGTACTTC,CASSSSGPDEQYF
many,TRBJ2-1,TRBV6-1,-,TGTGCCAGCAGTGATACCCAGGGGCCCTACAATGAGCAGTTCTTC,CASSDTQGPYNEQFF
many,TRBJ2-7,TRBV12-3/TRBV12-4,-,TGTGCCAGCAGTTTAGGTCCTCCCCCGCGGGACTTC,CASSLGPPPRDF
few,TRBJ1-4,TRBV12-3/TRBV12-4,-,TGTGCCAGCAGTTTAGGCGGGACAACTAATGAAAAACTGTTTTTT,CASSLGGTTNEKLFF
few,TRBJ2-3,TRBV7-6,-,TGTGCCAGCAGCCTCCAACCCTTAAGCACAGATACGCAGTATTTT,CASSLQPLSTDTQYF
many,TRBJ1-5,TRBV7-8,TRBD1,TGTGCCAGCAGCGGAGGGACAGGGGTACGGAGGGGTCAGCCCCAGCATTTT,CASSGGTGVRRGQPQHF
-,TRBJ2-7,TRBV20-1,TRBD2,TGCAGTGCTAGAGTCGTAGCGGGGCCCTACGAGCAGTACTTC,CSARVVAGPYEQYF
-,TRBJ2-5,TRBV4-2,-,TGTGCCAGCAGCCAAGATCCGCAGTACCAAGAGACCCAGTACTTC,CASSQDPQYQETQYF
-,TRBJ2-7,TRBV29-1,-,TGCAGCGTCATTACAGGAGATTCCTACGAGCAGTACTTC,CSVITGDSYEQYF
few,TRBJ2-3,TRBV5-1,-,TGCGCCAGCGCTCTCCTTCATACGAACACAGATACGCAGTATTTT,CASALLHTNTDTQYF
many,TRBJ2-4,TRBV27,-,TGTGCCAGCAGTTTTGGTAACATTCAGTACTTC,CASSFGNIQYF
few,TRBJ1-3,TRBV20-1,-,TGCAGTGCCACCTGGGGGGGGCATGGAAACACCATATATTTT,CSATWGGHGNTIYF
few,TRBJ2-1,TRBV20-1,TRBD2,TGCAGTGCTATTAGCGGGGGCGATGAGCAGTTCTTC,CSAISGGDEQFF
many,TRBJ2-1,TRBV15,-,TGTGCCACCTACTCAAGAGGGACAACAATCAATGAGCAGTTCTTC,CATYSRGTTINEQFF
-,TRBJ1-4,TRBV2,-,TGTGCCAGCAGTGAGAACTCCTTGGAAAAACTGTTTTTT,CASSENSLEKLFF
-,TRBJ2-3,TRBV11-2,TRBD2,TGTGCCAGCAGCTTTGGACTAGCGGCGAACACAGATACGCAGTATTTT,CASSFGLAANTDTQYF
-,TRBJ2-7,TRBV12-3/TRBV12-4,-,TGTGCCAGCAGTTTCCATTCCTACGTGCAGTACTTC,CASSFHSYVQYF
-,TRBJ2-1,TRBV11-2,-,TGTGCCAGCAGCTTAGAACGCCGGGGGTGGCATGAGCAGTTCTTC,CASSLERRGWHEQFF
few,TRBJ1-6,TRBV20-1,-,TGCAGTGCTAGTGCGGGCGACAGCTATTCACCCCTCCACTTT,CSASAGDSYSPLHF
few,TRBJ1-6,TRBV7-2,-,TGTGCCAGCAGCCAAGACTGGGGGACTAATTCACCCCTCCACTTT,CASSQDWGTNSPLHF